This T cell receptor beta chain was sequenced in a study of T-cell memory formation after mild COVID-19 (dated by TCRdb to about 2021). About the investigation overall: TCR sequence clusters from the two donors were largely donor specific. Longitudinal TCRalpha and TCRbeta repertoire sequencing tracked T-cell clones expanding and contracting after mild COVID-19 in two donors. The cohort comprised two young, previously healthy adult volunteers, one female and one male.

The study at large found these results: The study included only a couple of mild cases, and larger cohorts that include severe cases with pre-infection samples were judged to be necessary. Contracting CD4+ clones were found mainly in CM and EM memory subsets, while CD8+ clones were enriched in EMRA. SARS-CoV-2 specificity was not confirmed for the second-wave clones peaking on day 37. The detection of some responding clones in pre-infection memory suggests that pre-existing cross-reactive memory T cells joined the SARS-CoV-2 response. Clones that contracted from day 15 to 85 showed balanced CD4/CD8 phenotypes, whereas a second wave of clones that expanded from day 15 to 37 leaned towards CD4+.

Ficoll-Paque density gradient centrifugation was the method used to isolate PBMCs. This clonotype was seen a few times. Its antigen specificity is not known. The input lacks base qualities; no much larger clone sits a single base away. The CDR3 goes from the cysteine to the phenylalanine over 14 residues. Kept here is only the CDR3 DNA, which spans 42 bases and is read in frame from base 1. The CDR1 and CDR2 encoded by the germline V gene are SGHRS and YFSETQ. V is cut by 1 base and J by 8 bases, and the space between the germline ends is 15 bases. Sequencing was performed on an Illumina NovaSeq 6000. TCRalpha and TCRbeta cDNA libraries were constructed by 5'RACE with constant-segment primers, with sample barcodes and unique molecular identifiers being introduced. Trizol reagent was used to extract RNA from every sample. Library amplification was performed in two PCR steps, and a second sample barcode and Illumina TruSeq adapters were introduced in the second step. The libraries were sequenced on an Illumina NovaSeq using 2 x 150 bp paired-end reads. Under the source paper's analysis protocol: With migec v1.2.7, reads were demultiplexed and then collapsed into UMI-guided consensus sequences. Using mixcr v2.1.11, UMI consensuses were aligned to TRA and TRB V and J templates and then assembled into clonotypes. A clonotype was counted as expanded or contracted only when both edgeR and NoisET called the clonotype significant, with the noise models trained on biological replicates. For edgeR calls, the thresholds were a false discovery rate-adjusted p below 0.01 and a log2 fold-change of 1. PCA with hierarchical clustering of max-normalized trajectories of the 1000 most abundant clonotypes was used as exploratory dynamics analysis. Separately sequenced CD4+ and CD8+ repertoires were used to assign the CD4 or CD8 phenotype of responding clones. TCRdb ran its own pipeline on the public reads, namely fastp trimming at Q25 and MiXCR clone calling, and kept in-frame beta chains. Rows with one shared CDR3 protein collapse into an entry with the most common genes and DNA. The V and J calls reflect TCRdb's pipeline rather than the authors' work. The sample includes 350,000 to 500,000 distinct CDR3 sequences, with more than 15% observed a single time. The ten largest clones represent 20% to 25% of the sample.

The TCR originated in a man between 18 and 29 years old who had mild COVID-19 (a few samples of this study predate the infection). The sample titles of this study are shuffled in the database, so cell type and time point are left out; the donor was told from shared clones. Specimen: PBMCs or a T cell subset sorted from them (not recorded which). Recombination joined TRBV5-1 with TRBJ1-2, with the D gene not clear enough to name. The nucleotides are TGCGCCAGCAGCTTGTATAGTGAACCAGGAGGCTACACCTTC. It is translated as CASSLYSEPGGYTF.